The 15 T cell receptor beta chains in this list originate from one sample, sequenced in a study of blood T cell repertoires in COVID-19. Sequencing used immunoSEQ multiplex PCR; TCRdb keeps in-frame clones, though not all of them. This sample has roughly 140,000 clones, with approximately 85% found just once. Specimen: peripheral blood. The receptors shown here come from a man aged 50 to 59 with acute or convalescent COVID-19.

The rearrangement links TRBV29-1 to TRBJ2-2; 8 bases fit TRBD2. Germline CDR1 is SQVTM and CDR2 is ANQGSEA. CDR3 length: 15 amino acids. CDR3: CRAALGGGGPGELFF. CDR3 DNA sequence: TGCCGCGCCGCCCTCGGGGGCGGGGGGCCCGGGGAGCTGTTTTTT.

The table lists this clone with a few counts. The rearrangement uses TRBV5-1 and TRBJ1-6, with 7 nucleotides matching TRBD1. This CDR3 has 14 residues. Germline values: CDR1 SGHRS, CDR2 YFSETQ. V shed 4 bases and J 6 bases; nucleotides not matched to a gene: 4. Here the CDR3 reads CASSTGQSNSPLHF. CDR3 sequence (DNA): TGCGCCAGCAGCACGGGACAGTCTAATTCACCCCTCCACTTT.

This sequence joins TRBV30 and TRBJ1-6; 12 positions match TRBD1. The CDR3 runs 16 residues. V lost 4 bases to trimming and J lost 5 bases; unmatched junction nucleotides: 6. Germline loops: CDR1 GTSNPN, CDR2 SVGIG (reference sequence). CDR3 nucleotides: TGTGCCTGGACCAGGGACAGGGGGCAAAATAATTCACCCCTCCACTTT. As protein: CAWTRDRGQNNSPLHF.

This rearrangement joins TRBV5-4 to TRBJ2-7, with D maybe TRBD1 (6 bases). Germline V gene lookup returns CDR1 SGHNT and CDR2 YYREEE (reference sequence). This CDR3 contains 14 residues. Between the trimmed V and J ends, which lost 0 bases and 1 base, there was a span of 8 bases. The CDR3 here is CASSLDRESYEQYF. In nucleotides, the CDR3 is TGTGCCAGCAGCTTGGACAGGGAATCCTACGAGCAGTACTTC. Complete variable domain (other parts from reference TRBV5-4 and TRBJ2-7): ETGVTQSPTHLIKTRGQQVTLRCSSQSGHNTVSWYQQALGQGPQFIFQYYREEENGRGNFPPRFSGLQFPNYSSELNVNALELDDSALYLCASSLDRESYEQYFGPGTRLTVT.

The chain combines TRBV28 with TRBJ1-5; D is perhaps TRBD1 (6 bases). There are 16 residues in the CDR3. The V end was cut by 6 bases, the J end by 5 bases, with 20 bases between. Looked up from germline, CDR1 is MDHEN and CDR2 is SYDVKM. CDR3 nucleotides: TGTGCCAGCAGCCGTTGGGGCAGGGGCCTCTATCAGCCCCAGCATTTT. This translates into CASSRWGRGLYQPQHF.

The V and J genes are TRBV27 and TRBJ1-6; 8 nucleotides align to TRBD1. Trimming at V came to 5 bases and at J to 7 bases, leaving 7 bases not matched to a gene. The CDR3 runs to 15 residues. The germline gives CDR1 MNHEY, CDR2 SMNVEV (reference sequence). The CDR3 spells CASSNGDRRNSPLHF. CDR3 in DNA: TGTGCCAGCAGTAACGGGGACAGGAGGAATTCACCCCTCCACTTT.

This chain links TRBV6-1 with TRBJ2-3; 9 bases agree with TRBD2. Unmatched junction bases numbered 8, after V lost 3 bases and J lost 4 bases. Per the germline V gene, CDR1 is MNHNS and CDR2 is SASEGT. This CDR3 region has 16 residues. The CDR3 DNA reads as TGTGCCAGCAGTGATCCGTTTAGCGGGAGTCCAGATACGCAGTATTTT. Its protein product is CASSDPFSGSPDTQYF.

The V and J genes are TRBV30 and TRBJ2-2; D remains ambiguous. Looked up from germline, CDR1 is GTSNPN and CDR2 is SVGIG (reference sequence). V was shortened by 0 bases and J by 4 bases, with 9 bases between the two germline ends. This CDR3 is 14 amino acids long. In DNA, the CDR3 is TGTGCCTGGAGTGTTGTAATTTCCACCGGGGAGCTGTTTTTT. Translating it yields CAWSVVISTGELFF.

The chain couples TRBV6-5 to TRBJ2-2; 7 nucleotides agree with TRBD1. CDR1 and CDR2 from the germline V gene are MNHEY and SVGAGI. V was clipped by 6 bases and J by 2 bases; unmatched bases: 6. The CDR3 runs to 15 residues. The CDR3: CASSTGTDNTGELFF. The CDR3 DNA follows: TGTGCCAGCAGCACCGGGACAGACAACACCGGGGAGCTGTTTTTT.

The genes are TRBV6-6 and TRBJ2-1, with a weak D call TRBD2 (5 bases). V lost 7 bases, J lost 1 base, and 23 bases lay in between. The CDR3 is 18 amino acids. The germline V gene encodes CDR1 MNHNY and CDR2 SVGAGI (reference sequence). CDR3 in DNA: TGTGCCAGCATTCGGGCCAGACCTTGGGAGTCGTCCTACAATGAGCAGTTCTTC. Amino acid sequence: CASIRARPWESSYNEQFF.

The V call is TRBV12-3 or TRBV12-4, the J call TRBJ2-3; TRBD2 agrees at 8 bases. V shed 8 bases and J 5 bases; nucleotides not matched to a gene: 6. The CDR3 is 13 residues long. The CDR3 sequence is CASRQREIDTQYF. CDR3 nucleotide sequence: TGTGCCAGCCGGCAGCGGGAGATAGATACGCAGTATTTT.

The chain couples TRBV15 to TRBJ2-5, with D possibly matching TRBD2 (6 bases). Deletions cut 1 base from V and 4 bases from J, with 10 bases between. The CDR3 consists of 14 residues. The germline gives CDR1 LNHNV, CDR2 YYDKDF (reference sequence). The CDR3 DNA reads TGTGCCACCAGCAGAGCGGAGGGCGTAGAGACCCAGTACTTC. Translating gives CATSRAEGVETQYF.

The chain couples TRBV7-3 to TRBJ2-3, with D maybe TRBD2 (5 bases). The CDR3 extends over 15 amino acids. V was trimmed by 5 bases and J by 4 bases, leaving 16 bases between them. Germline loops: CDR1 SGHTA, CDR2 FQGTGA. CDR3 coding DNA: TGTGCCAGCAGCCCTAGAGGGAGTAGCGCAGATACGCAGTATTTT. Translation: CASSPRGSSADTQYF.

The chain is built from TRBV11-1 and TRBJ2-3; D is unresolved. The V gene lost 5 bases and the J gene lost 6 bases, with 6 bases spanning the gap. The CDR3 loop spans 11 amino acids. In germline, CDR1 is SGHAT, CDR2 FQDESV (reference sequence). The CDR3 region is CASSGMDTQYF. In nucleotides, the CDR3 is TGTGCCAGCAGCGGCATGGATACGCAGTATTTT.

The chain joins TRBV2 to TRBJ2-7, with a tentative D call TRBD1 (6 bases). Trimming took off 1 base at V and 2 bases at J, with 12 bases between the two ends. Germline values: CDR1 SNHLY, CDR2 FYNNEI. This CDR3 comprises 15 residues. The CDR3 loop is CASSEDRAATYEQYF. The CDR3 nucleotides are TGTGCCAGCAGTGAAGACAGGGCGGCAACCTACGAGCAGTACTTC.